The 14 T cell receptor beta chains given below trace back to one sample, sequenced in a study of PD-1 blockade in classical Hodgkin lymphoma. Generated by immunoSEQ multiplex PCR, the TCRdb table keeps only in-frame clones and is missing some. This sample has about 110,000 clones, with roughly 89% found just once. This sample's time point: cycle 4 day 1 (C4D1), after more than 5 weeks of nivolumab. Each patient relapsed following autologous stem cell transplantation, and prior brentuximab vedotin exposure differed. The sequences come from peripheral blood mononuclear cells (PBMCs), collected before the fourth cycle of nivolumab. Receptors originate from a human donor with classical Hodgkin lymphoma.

For the CDR3, the DNA is TGTGCCAGCAGCTCCCGGGACAGGAGCCAAGAGACCCAGTACTTC. Translating gives CASSSRDRSQETQYF. The V and J genes are TRBV5-4 and TRBJ2-5; 8 bases map to TRBD1. Germline loops: CDR1 SGHNT, CDR2 YYREEE (reference sequence). V was pared by 3 bases and J by 1 base, with 5 bases of the junction left unmatched. The CDR3 is 15 amino acids.

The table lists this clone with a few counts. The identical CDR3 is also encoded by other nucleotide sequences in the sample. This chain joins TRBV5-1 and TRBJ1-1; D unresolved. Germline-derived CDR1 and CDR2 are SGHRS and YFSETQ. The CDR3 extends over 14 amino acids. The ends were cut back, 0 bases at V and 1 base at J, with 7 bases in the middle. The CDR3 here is CASSLGQQNTEAFF. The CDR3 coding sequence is TGCGCCAGCAGCTTGGGTCAGCAGAACACTGAAGCTTTCTTT.

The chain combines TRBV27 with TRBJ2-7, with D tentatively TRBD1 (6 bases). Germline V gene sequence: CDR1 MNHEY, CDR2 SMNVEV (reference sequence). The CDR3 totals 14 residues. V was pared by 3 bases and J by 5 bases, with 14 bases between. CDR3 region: CASSFGTLGHEQYF. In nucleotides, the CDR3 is TGTGCCAGCAGTTTTGGGACACTGGGCCACGAGCAGTACTTC.

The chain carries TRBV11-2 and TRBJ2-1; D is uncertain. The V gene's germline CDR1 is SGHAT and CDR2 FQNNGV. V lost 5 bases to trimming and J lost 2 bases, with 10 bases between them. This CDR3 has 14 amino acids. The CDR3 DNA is TGTGCCAGCAGCCCCTTAACAGCCTACAATGAGCAGTTCTTC. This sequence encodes CASSPLTAYNEQFF.

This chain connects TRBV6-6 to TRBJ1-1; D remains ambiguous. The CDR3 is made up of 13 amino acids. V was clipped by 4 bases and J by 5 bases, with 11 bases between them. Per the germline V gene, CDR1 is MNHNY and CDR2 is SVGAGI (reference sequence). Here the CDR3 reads CASSSPADTEAFF. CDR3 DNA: TGTGCCAGCAGTTCCCCCGCGGATACTGAAGCTTTCTTT.

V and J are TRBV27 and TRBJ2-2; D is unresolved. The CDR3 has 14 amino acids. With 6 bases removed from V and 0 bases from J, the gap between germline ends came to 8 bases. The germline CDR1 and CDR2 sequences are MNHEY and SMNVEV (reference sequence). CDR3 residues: CASRIYANTGELFF. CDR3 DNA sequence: TGTGCCAGCAGGATATACGCGAACACCGGGGAGCTGTTTTTT.

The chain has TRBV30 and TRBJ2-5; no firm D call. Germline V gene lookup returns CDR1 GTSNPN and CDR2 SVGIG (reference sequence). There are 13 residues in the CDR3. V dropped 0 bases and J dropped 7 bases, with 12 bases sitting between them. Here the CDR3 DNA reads TGTGCCTGGAGTGTACCGCTCCTGGGGACCCAGTACTTC. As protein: CAWSVPLLGTQYF.

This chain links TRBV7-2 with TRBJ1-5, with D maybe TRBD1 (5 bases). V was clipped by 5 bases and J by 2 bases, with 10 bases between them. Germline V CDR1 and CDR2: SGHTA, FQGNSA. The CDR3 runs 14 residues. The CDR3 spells CASSPQGGNQPQHF. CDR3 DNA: TGTGCCAGCAGCCCGCAGGGAGGCAATCAGCCCCAGCATTTT.

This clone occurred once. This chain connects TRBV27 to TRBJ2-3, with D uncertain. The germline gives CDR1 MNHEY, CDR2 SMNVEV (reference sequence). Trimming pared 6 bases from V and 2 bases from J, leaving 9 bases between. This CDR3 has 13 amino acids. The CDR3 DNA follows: TGTGCCAGCAGATCGCAGCCCACAGATACGCAGTATTTT. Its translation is CASRSQPTDTQYF.

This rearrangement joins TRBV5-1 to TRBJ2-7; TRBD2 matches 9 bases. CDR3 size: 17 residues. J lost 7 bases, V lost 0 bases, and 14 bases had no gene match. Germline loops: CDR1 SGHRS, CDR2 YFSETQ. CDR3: CASSLAAGGSSFGEQYF. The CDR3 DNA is TGCGCCAGCAGCTTGGCGGCGGGAGGGTCTTCATTTGGGGAGCAGTACTTC. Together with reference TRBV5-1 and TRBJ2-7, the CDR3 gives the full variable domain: KAGVTQTPRYLIKTRGQQVTLSCSPISGHRSVSWYQQTPGQGLQFLFEYFSETQRNKGNFPGRFSGRQFSNSRSEMNVSTLELGDSALYLCASSLAAGGSSFGEQYFGPGTRLTVT.

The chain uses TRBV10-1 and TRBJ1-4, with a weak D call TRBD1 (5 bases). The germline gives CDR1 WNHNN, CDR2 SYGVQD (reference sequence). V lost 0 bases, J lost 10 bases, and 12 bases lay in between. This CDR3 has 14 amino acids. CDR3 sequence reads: CASSESLGQGKLFF. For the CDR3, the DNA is TGCGCCAGCAGTGAGTCCCTGGGTCAGGGAAAACTGTTTTTT.

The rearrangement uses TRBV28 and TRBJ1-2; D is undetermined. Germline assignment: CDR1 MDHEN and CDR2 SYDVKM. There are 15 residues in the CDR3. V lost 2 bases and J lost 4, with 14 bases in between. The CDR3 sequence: CASSLGGRQIYGYTF. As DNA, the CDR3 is TGTGCCAGCAGTTTAGGTGGCAGGCAAATCTATGGCTACACCTTC.

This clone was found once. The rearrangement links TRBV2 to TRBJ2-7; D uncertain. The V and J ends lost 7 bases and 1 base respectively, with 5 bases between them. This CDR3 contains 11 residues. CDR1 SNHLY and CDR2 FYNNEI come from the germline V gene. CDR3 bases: TGTGCCAGCATGGGGTCCTACGAGCAGTACTTC. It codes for CASMGSYEQYF.

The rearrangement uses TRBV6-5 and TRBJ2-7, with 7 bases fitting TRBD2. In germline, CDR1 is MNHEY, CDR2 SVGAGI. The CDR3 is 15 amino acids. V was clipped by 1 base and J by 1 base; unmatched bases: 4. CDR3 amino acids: CASSYYWRESYEQYF. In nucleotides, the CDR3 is TGTGCCAGCAGTTACTATTGGCGGGAGTCCTACGAGCAGTACTTC.